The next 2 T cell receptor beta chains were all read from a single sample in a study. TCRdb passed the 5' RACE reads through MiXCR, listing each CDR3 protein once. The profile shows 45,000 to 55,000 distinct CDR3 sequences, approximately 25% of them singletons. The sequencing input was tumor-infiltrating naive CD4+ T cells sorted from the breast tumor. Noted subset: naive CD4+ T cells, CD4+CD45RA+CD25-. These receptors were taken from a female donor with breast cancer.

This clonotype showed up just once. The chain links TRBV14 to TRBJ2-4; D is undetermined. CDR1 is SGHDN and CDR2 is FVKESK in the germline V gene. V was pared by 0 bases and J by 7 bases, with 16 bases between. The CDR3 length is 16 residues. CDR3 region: CASSQDAPRRGNIQYF. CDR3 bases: TGTGCCAGCAGCCAAGATGCGCCCCGACGAGGCAACATTCAGTACTTC.

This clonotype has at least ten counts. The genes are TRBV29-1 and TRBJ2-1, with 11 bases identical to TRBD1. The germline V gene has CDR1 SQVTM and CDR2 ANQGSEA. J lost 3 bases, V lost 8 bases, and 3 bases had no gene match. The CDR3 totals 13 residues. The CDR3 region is CSTGTGGYNEQFF. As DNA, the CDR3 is TGCAGCACTGGGACAGGGGGCTACAATGAGCAGTTCTTC.